The 32 T cell receptor beta chains in this list originate from one sample, sequenced in a study of shared clonotypes between healthy human individuals. This table comes from immunoSEQ multiplex PCR, and its TCRdb copy is limited to in-frame clones, with some not included. The sample has around 640,000 clones; approximately 96% are singletons. Selected positively for CCR7 and CD45RO-negative, naive CD8 cells excluded terminally differentiated effector memory CD45RA+ cells. What was sequenced was naive CD8+ T cells sorted from blood. These receptors originate from a woman aged 25-40 years in good health.

The chain has TRBV19 and TRBJ2-5; 9 bases fit TRBD2. The CDR3 has 18 amino acids. Germline loops: CDR1 LNHDA, CDR2 SQIVND (reference sequence). Unmatched junction bases numbered 15, after V lost 3 bases and J lost 4 bases. The CDR3 sequence: CASSIQPLIAGVRETQYF. CDR3 nucleotide sequence: TGTGCCAGTAGTATCCAACCTCTAATAGCGGGAGTCCGAGAGACCCAGTACTTC.

V and J are TRBV11-2 and TRBJ2-1; 7 positions match TRBD1. The CDR3 loop spans 15 amino acids. The V and J ends lost 2 bases and 7 bases, in that order; junction bases with no gene match: 8. CDR1 and CDR2 from the germline V gene are SGHAT and FQNNGV. CDR3 DNA sequence: TGTGCCAGCAGCTTATTAGGGGGCTCCCCTAATGAGCAGTTCTTC. Its translation is CASSLLGGSPNEQFF. The whole variable domain, filled in from reference TRBV11-2 and TRBJ2-1, reads EAGVAQSPRYKIIEKRQSVAFWCNPISGHATLYWYQQILGQGPKLLIQFQNNGVVDDSQLPKDRFSAERLKGVDSTLKIQPAKLEDSAVYLCASSLLGGSPNEQFFGPGTRLTVL.

The chain has TRBV13 and TRBJ2-5; D remains ambiguous. CDR3 length: 11 amino acids. V shed 5 bases and J shed 2 bases, with 3 bases lying between them. Germline CDR1 and CDR2: PRHDT and FYEKMQ (reference sequence). CDR3 DNA sequence: TGTGCCAGCAGCGCACAAGAGACCCAGTACTTC. Translation: CASSAQETQYF.

The J gene is TRBJ1-1, the V gene TRBV2; D is unclear. Germline V CDR1 and CDR2: SNHLY, FYNNEI. The CDR3 sequence is 14 residues long. Trimming removed 3 bases from V and 0 bases from J, with 8 bases in between. The CDR3 DNA reads as TGTGCCAGCAGTGACAGAGATATGAACACTGAAGCTTTCTTT. It specifies CASSDRDMNTEAFF.

CDR3 nucleotides: TGCGCCAGCAGTGATCTGAGTGAGTACGTCTACGAGCAGTACTTC. Its translation: CASSDLSEYVYEQYF. This chain connects TRBV10-2 to TRBJ2-7; D unresolved. The germline V gene has CDR1 WSHSY and CDR2 SAAADI. This CDR3 contains 15 residues. Trimming stripped 3 bases from V and 3 bases from J, with 15 bases between.

The chain joins TRBV13 to TRBJ1-4; the D gene is possibly TRBD1 (6 bases). The CDR3 contains 14 residues. Per germline, CDR1 PRHDT and CDR2 FYEKMQ (reference sequence). The V end was cut by 6 bases, the J end by 9 bases, with 17 bases between. In nucleotides, the CDR3 is TGTGCCAGCAGTCAAGGACGAGGGGGACAAAAACTGTTTTTT. Translation gives CASSQGRGGQKLFF.

V is TRBV19 and J is TRBJ2-3; TRBD2 aligns across 14 bases. Germline V gene data show CDR1 as LNHDA and CDR2 as SQIVND (reference sequence). V lost 1 base, J lost 4 bases, and 1 base stayed unmatched. CDR3 length equals 16 residues. The chain's CDR3 is CASSIGTSGRPDTQYF. In nucleotides, the CDR3 is TGTGCCAGTAGTATAGGGACTAGCGGGAGGCCAGATACGCAGTATTTT.

V gene TRBV9 combines with J gene TRBJ1-1, with D unclear. The CDR3 has 11 amino acids. V was trimmed by 3 bases and J by 4 bases, leaving 4 bases between them. Germline-derived CDR1 and CDR2 are SGDLS and YYNGEE. The DNA of the CDR3 is TGTGCCAGCAGCGCCGTCACTGAAGCTTTCTTT. Its protein product is CASSAVTEAFF.

J is TRBJ1-1 and V is TRBV28; a weak D match, TRBD1 (5 bases). CDR3 length: 16 amino acids. Germline loops: CDR1 MDHEN, CDR2 SYDVKM. V was cut by 6 bases and J by 1 base, with 18 bases left in between. The CDR3 loop is CASSPPNGGENTEAFF. CDR3 DNA: TGTGCCAGCAGCCCTCCGAACGGGGGAGAGAACACTGAAGCTTTCTTT.

The chain has TRBV19 and TRBJ2-1; D may be TRBD2 (6 bases). Per the germline V gene, CDR1 is LNHDA and CDR2 is SQIVND (reference sequence). The CDR3 is 19 amino acids. Trimming shortened V by 5 bases and J by 7 bases, and 30 bases separated the two germline ends. CDR3 sequence reads: CASSWGVFRREDGDNEQFF. CDR3 coding DNA: TGTGCCAGTAGTTGGGGGGTTTTTCGGAGAGAGGACGGGGATAATGAGCAGTTCTTC.

The V gene is TRBV19, the J gene TRBJ1-1; D remains ambiguous. Trimming removed 6 bases from V and 4 bases from J, with 15 bases in between. The CDR3 covers 14 residues. The germline gives CDR1 LNHDA, CDR2 SQIVND (reference sequence). CDR3 sequence: CASRPPEGSTEAFF. DNA for the CDR3: TGTGCCAGTAGGCCGCCGGAGGGTTCCACTGAAGCTTTCTTT.

This clone was detected once. The V call is TRBV2, the J call TRBJ1-6; TRBD1 matches at 7 bases. Germline V gene data show CDR1 as SNHLY and CDR2 as FYNNEI. This CDR3 has 15 residues. J was trimmed by 8 bases and V by 5 bases; bases with no gene match: 9. As DNA, the CDR3 is TGTGCCAGCAGTCCCGCGACAGGGCAGCATTCACCCCTCCACTTT. Protein product: CASSPATGQHSPLHF.

V and J are TRBV7-9 and TRBJ2-2; TRBD2 matches at 12 bases. V shed 4 bases and J 5 bases; nucleotides not matched to a gene: 14. CDR1 and CDR2 (germline): SEHNR, FQNEAQ (reference sequence). This CDR3 spans 19 amino acids. CDR3 in amino acids: CASSSKPGLAGKVTGELFF. The CDR3 region has the DNA TGTGCCAGCAGCTCCAAACCCGGACTAGCGGGAAAAGTTACCGGGGAGCTGTTTTTT.

The rearrangement uses TRBV11-1 and TRBJ1-1; D gene unclear. The germline gives CDR1 SGHAT, CDR2 FQDESV (reference sequence). V lost 5 bases and J lost 6, with 22 bases in between. CDR3 length: 16 residues. The CDR3 loop is CASSPLGALMMAEAFF. The CDR3 DNA reads TGTGCCAGCAGCCCCCTAGGCGCCCTCATGATGGCTGAAGCTTTCTTT.

The chain uses TRBV10-3 and TRBJ2-7; 8 bases are shared with TRBD1. The germline CDR1 and CDR2 sequences are ENHRY and SYGVKD. CDR3 length: 15 amino acids. V trimming: 10 bases; J trimming: 3 bases; junction bases outside the gene matches: 14. The DNA of the CDR3 is TGTGCCACCCCTCCTCGACAGGGGATCATCTACGAGCAGTACTTC. Protein product: CATPPRQGIIYEQYF.

The CDR3 loop reads CASSEAPRGAYEQYF. DNA of the CDR3: TGTGCCAGCAGTGAAGCGCCCAGGGGTGCTTACGAGCAGTACTTC. The gene calls are TRBV6-1 and TRBJ2-7; possible D gene TRBD1, 6 bases. The CDR3 is 15 residues long. Germline values: CDR1 MNHNS, CDR2 SASEGT. The ends were cut back, 0 bases at V and 4 bases at J, with 13 bases in the middle.

This clone showed up just once. V gene TRBV6-5 combines with J gene TRBJ2-7, with D unclear. The ends were cut back, 2 bases at V and 5 bases at J, with 10 bases in the middle. The CDR3 is 13 amino acids. Germline V gene data show CDR1 as MNHEY and CDR2 as SVGAGI. The DNA of the CDR3 is TGTGCCAGCAGTTACCGAGAAGGCGACGAGCAGTACTTC. Its protein product is CASSYREGDEQYF.

This clone appeared once. This rearrangement joins TRBV19 to TRBJ2-1, with a possible D match to TRBD2 (5 bases). The CDR3 length is 15 residues. Germline V gene sequence: CDR1 LNHDA, CDR2 SQIVND (reference sequence). V was shortened by 6 bases and J by 3 bases, with 15 bases between the two germline ends. CDR3 sequence (DNA): TGTGCCAGTAGCACACGGACCGAGGGCTACAATGAGCAGTTCTTC. This gives the protein CASSTRTEGYNEQFF.

The rearrangement links TRBV5-1 to TRBJ2-5; the D is unclear. The CDR3 loop spans 15 amino acids. V was cut by 0 bases and J by 1 base, with 10 bases left in between. In germline, CDR1 is SGHRS, CDR2 YFSETQ. CDR3 region: CASSLVGSVQETQYF. CDR3 DNA sequence: TGCGCCAGCAGCTTGGTGGGATCGGTCCAAGAGACCCAGTACTTC.

The gene calls are TRBV28 and TRBJ2-1; D is unresolved. CDR1 MDHEN and CDR2 SYDVKM come from the germline V gene. This CDR3 has 14 amino acids. Trimming stripped 3 bases from V and 6 bases from J, with 12 bases between. The CDR3 DNA follows: TGTGCCAGCAGTTTGCTCACAACTTCCAATGAGCAGTTCTTC. Its protein product is CASSLLTTSNEQFF.

This chain connects TRBV7-6 to TRBJ1-1; tentatively, D is TRBD1 (5 bases). V lost 1 base to trimming and J lost 3 bases, with 18 bases between them. Germline V gene sequence: CDR1 SGHVS, CDR2 FNYEAQ. The CDR3 consists of 17 residues. The CDR3 spells CASSLEGERPDHTEAFF. Written as DNA, the CDR3 is TGTGCCAGCAGCTTAGAAGGGGAGAGGCCAGATCACACTGAAGCTTTCTTT.

The chain uses TRBV30 and TRBJ1-5; D is perhaps TRBD1 (5 bases). The CDR3 has 14 amino acids. Germline CDR1 GTSNPN, CDR2 SVGIG (reference sequence). Deletions cut 1 base from V and 4 bases from J, with 11 bases between. The CDR3 protein is CAWSAGTGNQPQHF. In DNA, the CDR3 is TGTGCCTGGAGTGCCGGGACGGGGAATCAGCCCCAGCATTTT. Full variable domain (rest looked up from reference TRBV30 and TRBJ1-5): SQTIHQWPATLVQPVGSPLSLECTVEGTSNPNLYWYRQAAGRGLQLLFYSVGIGQISSEVPQNLSASRPQDRQFILSSKKLLLSDSGFYLCAWSAGTGNQPQHFGDGTRLSIL.

The chain uses TRBV9 and TRBJ2-7; D not resolved. Germline values: CDR1 SGDLS, CDR2 YYNGEE. This CDR3 has 13 residues. V lost 0 bases to trimming and J lost 7 bases, with 11 bases between them. This chain's CDR3 is CASSVGILREQYF. Written as DNA, the CDR3 is TGTGCCAGCAGCGTAGGGATCCTACGGGAGCAGTACTTC.

The rearrangement joins TRBV28 to TRBJ1-4; the D is unclear. The germline gives CDR1 MDHEN, CDR2 SYDVKM. CDR3 length: 15 amino acids. Trimming pared 1 base from V and 8 bases from J, leaving 14 bases between. The CDR3 loop is CASSLYPMATEKLFF. Written as DNA, the CDR3 is TGTGCCAGCAGTTTATACCCTATGGCCACGGAAAAACTGTTTTTT.

This chain links TRBV4-2 with TRBJ1-4, with TRBD1 as a possible D gene (5 bases). Trimming stripped 0 bases from V and 7 bases from J, with 15 bases between. There are 16 residues in the CDR3. Germline V gene lookup returns CDR1 LGHNA and CDR2 YNFKEQ. This CDR3 is CASSQERTGGVEKLFF. Written as DNA, the CDR3 is TGTGCCAGCAGCCAAGAGCGGACGGGAGGGGTTGAAAAACTGTTTTTT.

The chain employs TRBV10-2 and TRBJ2-1; 9 positions agree with TRBD2. Germline values: CDR1 WSHSY, CDR2 SAAADI. The CDR3 sequence is 15 residues long. J was trimmed by 2 bases and V by 8 bases; bases with no gene match: 7. CDR3 sequence (DNA): TGCGCCAGCTTGTCGGGACTAGCAACCTACAATGAGCAGTTCTTC. Protein sequence: CASLSGLATYNEQFF.

The chain links TRBV4-1 to TRBJ2-5; TRBD1 is a possible D gene (6 bases). Between the trimmed V and J ends, which lost 1 base and 5 bases, there was a span of 20 bases. Germline CDR1 is MGHRA and CDR2 is YSYEKL. The CDR3 covers 17 residues. The CDR3 is CASSQVPVGQGMETQYF. CDR3 DNA sequence: TGCGCCAGCAGCCAAGTTCCCGTCGGGCAGGGGATGGAGACCCAGTACTTC.

Details on this clone: The same CDR3 can be traced to other DNA sequences in this sample. The chain uses TRBV9 and TRBJ1-1; a weak D match, TRBD1 (5 bases). The CDR3 spans 13 residues. CDR1 is SGDLS and CDR2 is YYNGEE in the germline V gene. Trimming left V 4 bases short and J 5 bases short, with 12 bases between. In nucleotides, the CDR3 is TGTGCCAGCAGCCCGTCCTGGGGGACTGAAGCTTTCTTT. The encoded protein is CASSPSWGTEAFF.

V gene TRBV7-9 combines with J gene TRBJ2-2, with D possibly TRBD1 on 6 matching bases. In germline, CDR1 is SEHNR, CDR2 FQNEAQ (reference sequence). The CDR3 has 13 residues. The V gene lost 4 bases and the J gene lost 7 bases, with 10 bases spanning the gap. CDR3 nucleotide sequence: TGTGCCAGCAGCTCCGAGGGGGTCGGGGAGCTGTTTTTT. This translates into CASSSEGVGELFF.

V is TRBV4-2 and J is TRBJ2-1; 16 bases are shared with TRBD2. Trimming cost V 1 base and J 6 bases; bases outside gene matches: 12. Looked up from germline, CDR1 is LGHNA and CDR2 is YNFKEQ. The CDR3 is 20 residues long. The CDR3 DNA reads TGTGCCAGCAGCCAAGTTTTGGGGACTAGCGGGAGGGTTCCCGCCAATGAGCAGTTCTTC. Translation gives CASSQVLGTSGRVPANEQFF.

The J gene is TRBJ2-7, the V gene TRBV29-1; D is possibly TRBD2 (6 bases). This CDR3 comprises 15 residues. V gave up 6 bases and J gave up 4 bases, with 22 bases separating them. The germline V gene has CDR1 SQVTM and CDR2 ANQGSEA. As DNA, the CDR3 is TGCAGCGTGGCGGGCGGGACGACCCCATCATACGAGCAGTACTTC. Its translation is CSVAGGTTPSYEQYF.

The genes are TRBV7-9 and TRBJ1-1; a weak D match, TRBD1 (6 bases). The CDR3 runs 13 residues. CDR1 is SEHNR, CDR2 FQNEAQ, per germline (reference sequence). V lost 6 bases and J 3 bases, leaving 11 bases between the germline ends. The CDR3 reads CASSTGRDTEAFF. As DNA, the CDR3 is TGTGCCAGCAGTACAGGGAGGGACACTGAAGCTTTCTTT.